This T cell receptor (beta chain) originates from a study of cytomegalovirus exposure and HLA in healthy donors. The CDR3 length is 15 residues. Trimming removed 4 bases from V and 0 bases from J, with 13 bases in between. Looked up from germline, CDR1 is GTSNPN and CDR2 is SVGIG (reference sequence). The PCR made use of 60 Vbeta and 13 Jbeta primers. Sequencing was performed with immunoSEQ multiplex PCR; in TCRdb, only in-frame clones are kept and a portion is missing. The sample yields around 190,000 clones, 65% to 90% seen once. Material: PBMCs. The chain combines TRBV30 with TRBJ2-1, with a possible D match to TRBD1 (5 bases). The TCR originated in a woman in her twenties or thirties in good health and CMV-seronegative. The CDR3 spells CAWTRGHLSYNEQFF. CDR3 coding DNA: TGTGCCTGGACCCGCGGACATCTCTCCTACAATGAGCAGTTCTTC.